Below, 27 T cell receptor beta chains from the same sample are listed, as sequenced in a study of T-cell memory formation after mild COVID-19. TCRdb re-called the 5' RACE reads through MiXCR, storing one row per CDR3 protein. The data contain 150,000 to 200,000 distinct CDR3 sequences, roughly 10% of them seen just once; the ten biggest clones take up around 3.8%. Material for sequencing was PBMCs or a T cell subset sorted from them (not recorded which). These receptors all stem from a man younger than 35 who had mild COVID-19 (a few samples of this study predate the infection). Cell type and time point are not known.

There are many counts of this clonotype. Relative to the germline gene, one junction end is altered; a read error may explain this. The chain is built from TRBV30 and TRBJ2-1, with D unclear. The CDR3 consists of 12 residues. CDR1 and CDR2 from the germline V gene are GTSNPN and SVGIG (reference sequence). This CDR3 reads CAWSDYYSEQFF. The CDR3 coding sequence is TGTGCCTGGAGTGACTACTACAGTGAGCAGTTCTTC.

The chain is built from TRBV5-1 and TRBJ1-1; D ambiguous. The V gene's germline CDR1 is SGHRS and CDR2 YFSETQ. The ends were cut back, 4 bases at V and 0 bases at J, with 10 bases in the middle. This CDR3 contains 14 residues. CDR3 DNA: TGCGCCAGCAGCGACGGACTGGTGAACACTGAAGCTTTCTTT. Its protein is CASSDGLVNTEAFF. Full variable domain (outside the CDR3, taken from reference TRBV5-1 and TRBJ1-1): KAGVTQTPRYLIKTRGQQVTLSCSPISGHRSVSWYQQTPGQGLQFLFEYFSETQRNKGNFPGRFSGRQFSNSRSEMNVSTLELGDSALYLCASSDGLVNTEAFFGQGTRLTVV.

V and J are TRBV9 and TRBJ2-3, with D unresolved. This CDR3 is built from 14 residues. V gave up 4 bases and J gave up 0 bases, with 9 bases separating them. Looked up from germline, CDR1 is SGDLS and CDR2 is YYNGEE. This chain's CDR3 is CASSTPPSTDTQYF. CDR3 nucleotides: TGTGCCAGCAGCACCCCCCCTAGCACAGATACGCAGTATTTT.

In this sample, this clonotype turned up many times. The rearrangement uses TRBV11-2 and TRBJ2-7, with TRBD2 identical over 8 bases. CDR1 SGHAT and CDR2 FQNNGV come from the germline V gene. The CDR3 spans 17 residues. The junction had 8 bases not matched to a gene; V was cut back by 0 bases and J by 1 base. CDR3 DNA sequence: TGTGCCAGCAGCTTAGATCTTGGGCTAGCGGGTTCCTACGAGCAGTACGTC. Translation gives CASSLDLGLAGSYEQYV.

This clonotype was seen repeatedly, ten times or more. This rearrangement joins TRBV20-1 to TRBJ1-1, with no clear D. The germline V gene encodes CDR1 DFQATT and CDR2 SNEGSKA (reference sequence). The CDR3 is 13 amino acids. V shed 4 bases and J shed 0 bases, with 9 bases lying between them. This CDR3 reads CSAMVAMNTEAFF. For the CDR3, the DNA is TGCAGTGCTATGGTGGCCATGAACACTGAAGCTTTCTTT.

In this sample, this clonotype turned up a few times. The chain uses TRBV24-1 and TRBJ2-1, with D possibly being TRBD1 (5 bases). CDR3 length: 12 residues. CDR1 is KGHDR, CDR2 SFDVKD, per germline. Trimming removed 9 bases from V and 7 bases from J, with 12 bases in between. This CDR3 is CATQGDSNEQFF. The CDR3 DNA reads TGTGCCACCCAGGGTGATAGTAATGAGCAGTTCTTC.

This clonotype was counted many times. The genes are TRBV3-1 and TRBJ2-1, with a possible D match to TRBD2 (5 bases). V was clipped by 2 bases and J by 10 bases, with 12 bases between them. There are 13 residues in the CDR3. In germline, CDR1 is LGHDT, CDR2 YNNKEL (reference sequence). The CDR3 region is CASSQFLGVEQFF. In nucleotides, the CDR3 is TGTGCCAGCAGCCAATTCCTGGGAGTCGAGCAGTTCTTC.

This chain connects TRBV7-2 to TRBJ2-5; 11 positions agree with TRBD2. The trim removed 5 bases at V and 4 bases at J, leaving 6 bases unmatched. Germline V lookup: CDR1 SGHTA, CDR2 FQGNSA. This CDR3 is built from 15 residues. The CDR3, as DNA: TGTGCCAGCAGCCCGCGACTAGCGGGGTCAGAGACCCAGTACTTC. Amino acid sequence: CASSPRLAGSETQYF.

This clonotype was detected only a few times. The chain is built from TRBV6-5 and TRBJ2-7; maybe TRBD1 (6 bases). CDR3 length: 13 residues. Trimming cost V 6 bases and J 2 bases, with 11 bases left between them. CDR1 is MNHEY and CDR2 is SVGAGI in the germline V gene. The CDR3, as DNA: TGTGCCAGCAGCCTGGACAGCACCTACGAGCAGTACTTC. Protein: CASSLDSTYEQYF.

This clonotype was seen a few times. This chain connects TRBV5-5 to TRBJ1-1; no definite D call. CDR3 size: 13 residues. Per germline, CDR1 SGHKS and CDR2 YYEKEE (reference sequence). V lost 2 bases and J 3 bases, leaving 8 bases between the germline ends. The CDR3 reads CASSFSEDTEAFF. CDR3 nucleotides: TGTGCCAGCAGCTTTTCAGAGGACACTGAAGCTTTCTTT.

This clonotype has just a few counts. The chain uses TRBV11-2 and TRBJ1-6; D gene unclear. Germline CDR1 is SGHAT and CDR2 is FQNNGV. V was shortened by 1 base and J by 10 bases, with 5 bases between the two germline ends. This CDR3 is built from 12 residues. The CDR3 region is CASSLVLSPLHF. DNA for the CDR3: TGTGCCAGCAGCTTAGTTCTATCACCCCTCCACTTT. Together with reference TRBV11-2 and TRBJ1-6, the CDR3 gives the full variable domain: EAGVAQSPRYKIIEKRQSVAFWCNPISGHATLYWYQQILGQGPKLLIQFQNNGVVDDSQLPKDRFSAERLKGVDSTLKIQPAKLEDSAVYLCASSLVLSPLHFGNGTRLTVT.

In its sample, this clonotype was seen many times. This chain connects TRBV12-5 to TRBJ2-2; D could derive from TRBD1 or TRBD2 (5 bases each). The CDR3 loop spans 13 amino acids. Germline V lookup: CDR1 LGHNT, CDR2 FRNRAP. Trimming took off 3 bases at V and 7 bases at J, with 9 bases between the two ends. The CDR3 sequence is CASGLSGLGELFF. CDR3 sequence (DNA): TGTGCTAGTGGTTTATCGGGGCTCGGGGAGCTGTTTTTT.

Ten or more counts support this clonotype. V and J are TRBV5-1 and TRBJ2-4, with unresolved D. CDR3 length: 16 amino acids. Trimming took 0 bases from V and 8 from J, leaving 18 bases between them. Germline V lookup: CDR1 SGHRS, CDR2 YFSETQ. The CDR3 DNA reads TGCGCCAGCAGCTTGGCCATCGATGAGAGTTCGGACATTCAGTACTTC. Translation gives CASSLAIDESSDIQYF.

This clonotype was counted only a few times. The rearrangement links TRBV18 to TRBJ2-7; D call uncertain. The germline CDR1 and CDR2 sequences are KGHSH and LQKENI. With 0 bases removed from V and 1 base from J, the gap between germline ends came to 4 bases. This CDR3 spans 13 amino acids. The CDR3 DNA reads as TGTGCCAGCTCACCACCTAATTCCTACGAGCAGTACTTC. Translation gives CASSPPNSYEQYF. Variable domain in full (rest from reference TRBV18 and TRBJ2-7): NAGVMQNPRHLVRRRGQEARLRCSPMKGHSHVYWYRQLPEEGLKFMVYLQKENIIDESGMPKERFSAEFPKEGPSILRIQQVVRGDSAAYFCASSPPNSYEQYFGPGTRLTVT.

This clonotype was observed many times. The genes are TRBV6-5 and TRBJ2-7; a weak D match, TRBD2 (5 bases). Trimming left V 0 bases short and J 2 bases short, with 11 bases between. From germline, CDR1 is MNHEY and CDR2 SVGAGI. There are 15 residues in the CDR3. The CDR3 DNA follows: TGTGCCAGCAGTTACTCGGAGGCCTATACCTACGAGCAGTACTTC. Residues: CASSYSEAYTYEQYF.

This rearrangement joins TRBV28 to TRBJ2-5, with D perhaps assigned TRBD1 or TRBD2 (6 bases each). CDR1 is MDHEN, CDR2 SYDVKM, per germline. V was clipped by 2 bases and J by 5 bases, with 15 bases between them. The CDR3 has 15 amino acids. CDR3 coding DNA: TGTGCCAGCAGTTTAAACCCGGGGGCTGGGGAGACCCAGTACTTC. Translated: CASSLNPGAGETQYF.

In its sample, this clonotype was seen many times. The CDR3 coding sequence is TGTGCCAGCAGCCTCAACCGGGACTACCAGTTCTTC. It yields the protein CASSLNRDYQFF. V usage is TRBV5-6 and J usage is TRBJ2-1; 7 bases are shared with TRBD2. Trimming took 4 bases from V and 13 from J; bases not matched to a gene: 8. The CDR3 is made up of 12 amino acids. Germline CDR1 SGHDT, CDR2 YYEEEE.

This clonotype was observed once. The DNA for the CDR3 is TGCAGTGCTAGACCCAGGATGAACACTGAAGCTTTCTTT. Amino acids: CSARPRMNTEAFF. The chain has TRBV20-1 and TRBJ1-1; no definite D call. Germline CDR1 and CDR2: DFQATT and SNEGSKA (reference sequence). Trimming shortened V by 2 bases and J by 0 bases, and 7 bases separated the two germline ends. The CDR3 consists of 13 residues.

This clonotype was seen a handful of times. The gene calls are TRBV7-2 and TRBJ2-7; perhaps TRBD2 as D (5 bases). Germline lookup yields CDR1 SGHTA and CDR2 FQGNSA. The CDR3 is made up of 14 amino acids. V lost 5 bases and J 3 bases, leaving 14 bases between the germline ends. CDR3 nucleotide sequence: TGTGCCAGCAGCCCTGCCCGGGATTACTACGAGCAGTACTTC. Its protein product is CASSPARDYYEQYF.

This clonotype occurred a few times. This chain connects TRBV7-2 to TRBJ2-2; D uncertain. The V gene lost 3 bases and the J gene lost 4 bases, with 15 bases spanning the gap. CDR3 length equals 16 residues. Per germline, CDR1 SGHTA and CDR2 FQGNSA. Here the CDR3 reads CASSFRPARITGELFF. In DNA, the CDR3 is TGTGCCAGCAGCTTCCGGCCTGCAAGAATCACCGGGGAGCTGTTTTTT.

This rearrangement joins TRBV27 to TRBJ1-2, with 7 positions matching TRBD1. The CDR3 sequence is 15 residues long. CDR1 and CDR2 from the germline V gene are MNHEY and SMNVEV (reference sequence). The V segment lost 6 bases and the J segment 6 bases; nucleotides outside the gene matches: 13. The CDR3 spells CASSLRGGGVHGYTF. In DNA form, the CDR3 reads TGTGCCAGCAGCCTTAGAGGAGGGGGCGTTCATGGCTACACCTTC.

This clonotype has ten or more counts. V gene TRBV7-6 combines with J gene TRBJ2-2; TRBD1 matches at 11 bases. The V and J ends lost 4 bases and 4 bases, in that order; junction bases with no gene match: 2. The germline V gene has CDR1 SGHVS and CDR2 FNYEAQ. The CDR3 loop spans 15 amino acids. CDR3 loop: CASSSGQGGTGELFF. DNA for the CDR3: TGTGCCAGCAGCTCGGGACAGGGGGGCACCGGGGAGCTGTTTTTT.

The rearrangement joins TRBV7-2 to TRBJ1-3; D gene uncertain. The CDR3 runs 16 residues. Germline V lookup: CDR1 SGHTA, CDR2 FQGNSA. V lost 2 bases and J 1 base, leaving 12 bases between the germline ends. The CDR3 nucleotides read TGTGCCAGCAGCTTATTCGACCCCGCTTCTGGAAACACCATATATTTT. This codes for CASSLFDPASGNTIYF.

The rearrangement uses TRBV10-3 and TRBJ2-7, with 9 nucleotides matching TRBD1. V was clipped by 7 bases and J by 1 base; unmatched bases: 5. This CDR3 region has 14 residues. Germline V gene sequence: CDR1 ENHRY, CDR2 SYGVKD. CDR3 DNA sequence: TGTGCCATCACCGGGACAGGGAAATCCTACGAGCAGTACGTC. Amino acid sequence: CAITGTGKSYEQYV.

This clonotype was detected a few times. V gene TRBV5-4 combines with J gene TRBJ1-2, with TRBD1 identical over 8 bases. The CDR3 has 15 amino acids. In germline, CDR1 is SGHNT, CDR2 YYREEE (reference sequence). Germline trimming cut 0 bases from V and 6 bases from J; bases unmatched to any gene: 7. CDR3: CASSLESRGRNGYTF. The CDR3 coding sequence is TGTGCCAGCAGCTTGGAATCCAGGGGGCGAAATGGCTACACCTTC.

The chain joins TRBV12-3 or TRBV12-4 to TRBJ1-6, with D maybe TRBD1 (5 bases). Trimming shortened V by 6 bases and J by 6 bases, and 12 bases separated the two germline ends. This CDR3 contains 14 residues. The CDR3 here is CASSLGTFNSPLHF. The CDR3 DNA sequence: TGTGCCAGCAGCCTCGGGACTTTTAATTCACCCCTCCACTTT.

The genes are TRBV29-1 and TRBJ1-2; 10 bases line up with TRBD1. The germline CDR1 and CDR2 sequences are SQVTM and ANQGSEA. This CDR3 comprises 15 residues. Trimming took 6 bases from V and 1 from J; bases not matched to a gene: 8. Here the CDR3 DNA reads TGCAGCGTAGCGGACAGGGGGAAGGGTAACTATGGCTACACCTTC. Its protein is CSVADRGKGNYGYTF.